The present T cell receptor (beta chain) was sequenced within a study of spatial heterogeneity in lung cancer. TCRdb re-called the 5' RACE reads with MiXCR, one entry per CDR3 protein. The table has 6,000 to 7,500 distinct CDR3 sequences, approximately 21% seen once. Study-wide findings and caveats: Ubiquitous expanded tumor TCRs appeared in blood more at resection than follow-up.

This sample's time point: sample taken at primary tumor resection. From tumor, nontumor lung or frozen PBMC, whole RNA was taken unsorted for sequencing. Samples came from around 70 TRACERx patients with untreated early-stage lung cancer. V dropped 10 bases and J dropped 7 bases, with 19 bases sitting between them. The CDR3 consists of 13 residues. Germline CDR1 MNHNY, CDR2 SVGAGI (reference sequence). This clonotype rates as medium-sized (0.01 to 0.1%). Its specificity is unknown. The rearrangement uses TRBV6-6 and TRBJ1-2, with D possibly matching TRBD1 (5 bases). This clonotype was obtained from a female donor with early-stage non-small cell lung cancer. This material consisted of PBMCs, taken at surgery. Here the CDR3 reads CATELEGARGYTF. The DNA of the CDR3 is TGTGCCACCGAGTTGGAAGGGGCCCGTGGCTACACCTTC.